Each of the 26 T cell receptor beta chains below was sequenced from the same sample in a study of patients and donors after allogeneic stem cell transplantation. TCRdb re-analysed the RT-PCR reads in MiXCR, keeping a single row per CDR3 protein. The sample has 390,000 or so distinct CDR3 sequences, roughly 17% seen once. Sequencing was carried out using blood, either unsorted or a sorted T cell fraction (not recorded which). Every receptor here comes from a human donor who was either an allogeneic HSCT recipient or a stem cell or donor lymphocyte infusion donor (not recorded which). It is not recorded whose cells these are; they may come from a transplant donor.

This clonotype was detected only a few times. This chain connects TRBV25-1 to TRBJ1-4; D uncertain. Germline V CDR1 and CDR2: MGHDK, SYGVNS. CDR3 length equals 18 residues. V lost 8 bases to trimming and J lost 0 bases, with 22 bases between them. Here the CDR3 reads CASGRGVGGSATNEKLFF. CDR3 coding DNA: TGTGCCAGCGGAAGAGGAGTAGGCGGATCTGCAACTAATGAAAAACTGTTTTTT.

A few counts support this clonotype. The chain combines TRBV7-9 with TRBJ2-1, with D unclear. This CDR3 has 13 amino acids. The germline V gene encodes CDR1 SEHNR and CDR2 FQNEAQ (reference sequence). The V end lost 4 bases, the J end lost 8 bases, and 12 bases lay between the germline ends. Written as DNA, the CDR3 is TGTGCCAGCAGCTACACTCCTACGTATGAGCAGTTCTTC. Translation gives CASSYTPTYEQFF.

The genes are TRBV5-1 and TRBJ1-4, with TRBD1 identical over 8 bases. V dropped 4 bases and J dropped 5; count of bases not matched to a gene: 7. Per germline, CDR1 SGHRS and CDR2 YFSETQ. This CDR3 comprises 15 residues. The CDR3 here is CASSPRQGMNEKLFF. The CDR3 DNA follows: TGCGCCAGCAGCCCTCGACAGGGGATGAATGAAAAACTGTTTTTT.

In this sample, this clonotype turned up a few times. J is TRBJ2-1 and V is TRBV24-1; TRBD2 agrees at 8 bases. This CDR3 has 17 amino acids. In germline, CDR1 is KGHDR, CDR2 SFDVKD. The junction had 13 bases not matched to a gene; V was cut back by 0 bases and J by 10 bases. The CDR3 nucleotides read TGTGCCACCAGTGATTTGGGGGGGGGACTAGTTCGTTCGGAGCAGTTCTTC. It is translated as CATSDLGGGLVRSEQFF.

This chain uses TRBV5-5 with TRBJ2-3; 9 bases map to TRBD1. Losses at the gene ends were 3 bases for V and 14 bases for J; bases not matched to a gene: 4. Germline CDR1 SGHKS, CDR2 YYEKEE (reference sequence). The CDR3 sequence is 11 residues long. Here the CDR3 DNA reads TGTGCCAGCAGCTCGGGACAGGGTCTGTATTTT. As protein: CASSSGQGLYF.

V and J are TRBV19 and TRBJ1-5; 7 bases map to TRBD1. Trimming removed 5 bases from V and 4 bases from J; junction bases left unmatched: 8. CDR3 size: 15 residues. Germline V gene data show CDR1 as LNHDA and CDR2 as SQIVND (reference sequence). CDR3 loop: CASSPDRVGNQPQHF. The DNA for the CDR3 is TGTGCCAGTAGTCCCGACAGGGTCGGTAATCAGCCCCAGCATTTT.

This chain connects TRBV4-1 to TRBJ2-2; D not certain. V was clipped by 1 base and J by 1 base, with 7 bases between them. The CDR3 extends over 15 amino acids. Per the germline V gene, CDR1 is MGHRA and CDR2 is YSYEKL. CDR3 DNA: TGCGCCAGCAGCCAAGTGCCAGGGAACACCGGGGAGCTGTTTTTT. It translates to CASSQVPGNTGELFF.

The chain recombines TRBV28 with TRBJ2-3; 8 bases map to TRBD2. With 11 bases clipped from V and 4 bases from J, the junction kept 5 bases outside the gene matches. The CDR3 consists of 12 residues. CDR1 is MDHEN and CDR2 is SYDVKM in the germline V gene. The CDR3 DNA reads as TGTGCCTTAGCGGGACGTGCAGATACGCAGTATTTT. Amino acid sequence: CALAGRADTQYF.

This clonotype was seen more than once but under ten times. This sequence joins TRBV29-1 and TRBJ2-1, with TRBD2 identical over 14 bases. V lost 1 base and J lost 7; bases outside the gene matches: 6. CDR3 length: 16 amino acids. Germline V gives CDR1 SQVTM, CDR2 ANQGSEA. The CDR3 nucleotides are TGCAGCGTTGAAGGCGGACTAGCGGGAGGAATAAATGAGCAGTTCTTC. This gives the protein CSVEGGLAGGINEQFF.

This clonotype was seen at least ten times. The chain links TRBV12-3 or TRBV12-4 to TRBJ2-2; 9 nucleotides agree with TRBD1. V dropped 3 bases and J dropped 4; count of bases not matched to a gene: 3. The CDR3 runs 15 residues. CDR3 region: CASSFPDRGTGELFF. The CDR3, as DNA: TGTGCCAGCAGTTTCCCGGACAGGGGCACCGGGGAGCTGTTTTTT.

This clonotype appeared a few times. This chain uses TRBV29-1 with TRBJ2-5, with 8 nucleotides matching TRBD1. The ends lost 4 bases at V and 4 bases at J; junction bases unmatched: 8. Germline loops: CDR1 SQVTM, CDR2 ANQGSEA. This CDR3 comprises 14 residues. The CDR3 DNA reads TGCAGCGTTGGACAGGGGAGAGGGGCAGAGACCCAGTACTTC. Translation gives CSVGQGRGAETQYF. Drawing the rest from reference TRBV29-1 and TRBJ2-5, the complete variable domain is SAVISQKPSRDICQRGTSLTIQCQVDSQVTMMFWYRQQPGQSLTLIATANQGSEATYESGFVIDKFPISRPNLTFSTLTVSNMSPEDSSIYLCSVGQGRGAETQYFGPGTRLLVL.

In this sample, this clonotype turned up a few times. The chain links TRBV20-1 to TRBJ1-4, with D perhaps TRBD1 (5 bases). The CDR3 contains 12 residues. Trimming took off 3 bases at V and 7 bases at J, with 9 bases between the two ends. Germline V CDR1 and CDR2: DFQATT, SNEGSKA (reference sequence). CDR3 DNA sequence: TGCAGTGCTAGTAGGGGAATTGAAAAACTGTTTTTT. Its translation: CSASRGIEKLFF.

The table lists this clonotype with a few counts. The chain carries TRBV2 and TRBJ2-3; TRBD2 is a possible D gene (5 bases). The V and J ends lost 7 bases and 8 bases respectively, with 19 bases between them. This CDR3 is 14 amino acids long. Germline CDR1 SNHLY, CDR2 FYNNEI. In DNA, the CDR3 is TGTGCCAGCAAAAGTCTAGCCCAGATCGGTACGCAGTATTTT. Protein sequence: CASKSLAQIGTQYF.

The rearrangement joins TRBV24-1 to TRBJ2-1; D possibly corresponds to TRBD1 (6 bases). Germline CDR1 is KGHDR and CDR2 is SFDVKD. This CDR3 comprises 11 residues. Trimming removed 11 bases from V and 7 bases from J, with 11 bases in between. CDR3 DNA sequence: TGTGCCATCAGGGGCATAAATGAGCAGTTCTTC. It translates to CAIRGINEQFF.

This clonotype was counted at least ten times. The CDR3 DNA reads TGCGCCAGCGGTCTTGGTGACACTGAAGCTTTCTTT. This encodes CASGLGDTEAFF. This chain links TRBV5-1 with TRBJ1-1, with D unresolved. Germline lookup yields CDR1 SGHRS and CDR2 YFSETQ. The V and J ends lost 7 bases and 3 bases respectively, with 10 bases between them. The CDR3 has 12 residues.

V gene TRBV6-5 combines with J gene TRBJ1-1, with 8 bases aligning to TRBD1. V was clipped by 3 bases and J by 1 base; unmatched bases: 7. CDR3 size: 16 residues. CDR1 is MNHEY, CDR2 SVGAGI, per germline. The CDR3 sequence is CASSYFSGGRNTEAFF. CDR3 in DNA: TGTGCCAGCAGTTATTTCTCAGGGGGCCGGAACACTGAAGCTTTCTTT.

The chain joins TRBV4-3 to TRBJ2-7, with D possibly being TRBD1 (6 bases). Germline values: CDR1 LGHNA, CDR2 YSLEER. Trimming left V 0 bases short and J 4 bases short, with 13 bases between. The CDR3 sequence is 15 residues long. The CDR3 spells CASSQESRGGYEQYF. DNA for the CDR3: TGCGCCAGCAGCCAAGAAAGTAGAGGGGGATACGAGCAGTACTTC.

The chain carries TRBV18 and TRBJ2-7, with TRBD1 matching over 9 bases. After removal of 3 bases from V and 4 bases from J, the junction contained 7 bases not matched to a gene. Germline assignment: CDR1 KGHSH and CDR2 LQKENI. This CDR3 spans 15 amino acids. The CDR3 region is CASSPGTGRSYEQYF. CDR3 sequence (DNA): TGTGCCAGCTCACCCGGGACAGGGCGAAGTTACGAGCAGTACTTC.

The DNA of the CDR3 is TGCGCCAGCAGCCAAGATTTATTCAGGGTAACGCAAGAGACCCAGTACTTC. It is translated as CASSQDLFRVTQETQYF. The rearrangement links TRBV4-3 to TRBJ2-5; TRBD1 might be the D (5 bases). V lost 0 bases to trimming and J lost 2 bases, with 16 bases between them. CDR1 and CDR2 (germline): LGHNA, YSLEER. This CDR3 spans 17 amino acids.

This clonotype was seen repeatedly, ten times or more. CDR3 protein: CASSLIAGGGKDTQYF. The CDR3 bases are TGTGCCAGCAGCTTAATTGCGGGGGGTGGGAAAGATACGCAGTATTTT. The gene calls are TRBV7-2 and TRBJ2-3; TRBD2 matches at 8 bases. Germline V CDR1 and CDR2: SGHTA, FQGNSA. The CDR3 covers 16 residues. V lost 2 bases and J lost 5; bases outside the gene matches: 9.

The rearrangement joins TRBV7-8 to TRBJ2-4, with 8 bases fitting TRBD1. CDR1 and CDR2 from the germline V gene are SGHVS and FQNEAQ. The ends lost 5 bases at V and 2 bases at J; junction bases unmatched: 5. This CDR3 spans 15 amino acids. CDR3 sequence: CASSPRTGSKNIQYF. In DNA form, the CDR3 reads TGTGCCAGCAGCCCACGGACAGGGTCCAAAAACATTCAGTACTTC.

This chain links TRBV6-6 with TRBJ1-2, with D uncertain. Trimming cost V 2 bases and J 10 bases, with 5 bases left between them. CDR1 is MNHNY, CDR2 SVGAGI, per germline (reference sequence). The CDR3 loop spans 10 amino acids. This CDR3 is CASSYRVYTF. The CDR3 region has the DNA TGTGCCAGCAGTTACAGGGTCTACACCTTC.

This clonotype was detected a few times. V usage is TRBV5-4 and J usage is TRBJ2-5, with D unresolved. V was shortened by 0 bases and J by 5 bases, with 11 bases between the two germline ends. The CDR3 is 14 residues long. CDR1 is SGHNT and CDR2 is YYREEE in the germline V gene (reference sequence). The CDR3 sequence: CASSLVAVRETQYF. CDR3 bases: TGTGCCAGCAGCTTGGTGGCAGTCCGGGAGACCCAGTACTTC. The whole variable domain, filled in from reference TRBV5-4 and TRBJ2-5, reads ETGVTQSPTHLIKTRGQQVTLRCSSQSGHNTVSWYQQALGQGPQFIFQYYREEENGRGNFPPRFSGLQFPNYSSELNVNALELDDSALYLCASSLVAVRETQYFGPGTRLLVL.

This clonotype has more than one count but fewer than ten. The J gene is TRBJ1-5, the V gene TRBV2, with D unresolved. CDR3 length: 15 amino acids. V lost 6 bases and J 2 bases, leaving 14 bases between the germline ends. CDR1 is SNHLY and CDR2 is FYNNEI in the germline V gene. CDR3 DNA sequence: TGTGCCAGCAGCGGACCCCCGGCCCGCAATCAGCCCCAGCATTTT. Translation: CASSGPPARNQPQHF.

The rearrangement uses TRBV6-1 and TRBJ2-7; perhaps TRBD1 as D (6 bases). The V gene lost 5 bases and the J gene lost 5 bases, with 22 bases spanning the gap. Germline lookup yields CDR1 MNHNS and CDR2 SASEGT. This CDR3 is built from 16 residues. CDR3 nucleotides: TGTGCCAGCAGTCCACAGGGAAGGGGTAGGTTCCACGAGCAGTACTTC. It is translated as CASSPQGRGRFHEQYF.

The CDR3 is CASSEGTSRTGELFF. In nucleotides, the CDR3 is TGTGCCAGCAGTGAAGGGACTAGCCGGACCGGGGAGCTGTTTTTT. This sequence joins TRBV2 and TRBJ2-2; 8 bases map to TRBD2. CDR1 is SNHLY and CDR2 is FYNNEI in the germline V gene. Trimming took 1 base from V and 5 from J; bases not matched to a gene: 3. The CDR3 covers 15 residues.